This T cell receptor beta chain was sequenced during a study of T cell changes during pregnancy in multiple sclerosis. This CDR3 region has 15 residues. Trimming at V came to 1 base and at J to 6 bases, leaving 7 bases not matched to a gene. CDR1 is LNHNV, CDR2 YYDKDF, per germline (reference sequence). TCRdb's copy holds only in-frame clones and misses some; the assay was immunoSEQ multiplex PCR. The table records roughly 60,000 clones, 93% of them present only once. Sample: CD4+ T cells from peripheral blood mononuclear cells, taken before pregnancy. The gene calls are TRBV15 and TRBJ2-7; 9 nucleotides agree with TRBD2. The sequence was collected from a female donor with multiple sclerosis, enrolled in a pregnancy study. CDR3 sequence: CATSRGISGSLEQYF. The CDR3 region has the DNA TGTGCCACCAGCAGAGGAATTAGCGGGAGTCTCGAGCAGTACTTC.